The next 9 T cell receptor beta chains were all read from a single sample in a study of blood T cell repertoires in COVID-19. Profiling relied on immunoSEQ multiplex PCR, and the TCRdb table lists in-frame clones only, not all of them. The profile shows about 52,000 clones, more than 85% of them singletons. Sequenced sample: peripheral blood. The origin of the receptors is a man between 50 and 59 years old with active COVID-19.

The rearrangement links TRBV7-8 to TRBJ1-1; the D gene is possibly TRBD1 (6 bases). V was pared by 6 bases and J by 5 bases, with 13 bases between. The germline V gene encodes CDR1 SGHVS and CDR2 FQNEAQ. This CDR3 contains 13 residues. CDR3 DNA: TGTGCCAGCAGTCCGGGAGGGGGGACTGAAGCTTTCTTT. Protein sequence: CASSPGGGTEAFF.

This chain uses TRBV27 with TRBJ2-7; a weak D match, TRBD2 (6 bases). The CDR3 is 13 residues long. Germline CDR1 is MNHEY and CDR2 is SMNVEV (reference sequence). V gave up 2 bases and J gave up 6 bases, with 11 bases separating them. The CDR3 spells CASSLDRRAEQYF. The CDR3, as DNA: TGTGCCAGCAGTTTAGACCGGAGGGCCGAGCAGTACTTC.

The chain combines TRBV11-2 with TRBJ1-2; perhaps TRBD1 as D (6 bases). The length of the CDR3 is 16 residues. V was clipped by 1 base and J by 4 bases, with 16 bases between them. Germline assignment: CDR1 SGHAT and CDR2 FQNNGV. CDR3 residues: CASSLVGGQGAYGYTF. In DNA, the CDR3 is TGTGCCAGCAGCTTAGTCGGGGGGCAGGGTGCCTATGGCTACACCTTC. Filled out from reference TRBV11-2 and TRBJ1-2, the complete variable domain reads EAGVAQSPRYKIIEKRQSVAFWCNPISGHATLYWYQQILGQGPKLLIQFQNNGVVDDSQLPKDRFSAERLKGVDSTLKIQPAKLEDSAVYLCASSLVGGQGAYGYTFGSGTRLTVV.

The rearrangement uses TRBV7-2 and TRBJ1-2; 7 nucleotides align to TRBD1. Germline V gene lookup returns CDR1 SGHTA and CDR2 FQGNSA. The CDR3 sequence is 14 residues long. V lost 4 bases, J lost 2 bases, and 4 bases stayed unmatched. The chain's CDR3 is CASSWDSLNYGYTF. The CDR3 bases are TGTGCCAGCAGCTGGGACAGCCTAAACTATGGCTACACCTTC. Together with reference TRBV7-2 and TRBJ1-2, the CDR3 gives the full variable domain: GAGVSQSPSNKVTEKGKDVELRCDPISGHTALYWYRQSLGQGLEFLIYFQGNSAPDKSGLPSDRFSAERTGGSVSTLTIQRTQQEDSAVYLCASSWDSLNYGYTFGSGTRLTVV.

The gene calls are TRBV18 and TRBJ1-1; D remains ambiguous. The germline V gene has CDR1 KGHSH and CDR2 LQKENI. The germline V and J ends were trimmed by 3 bases and 5 bases, with 7 bases remaining between them. The CDR3 is 12 residues long. The CDR3: CASSPRRTEAFF. The CDR3 DNA reads TGTGCCAGCTCACCGAGGCGGACTGAAGCTTTCTTT.

This chain connects TRBV7-9 to TRBJ2-7; tentative D call: TRBD2 (6 bases). The CDR3 has 14 amino acids. V gave up 1 base and J gave up 4 bases, with 11 bases separating them. Germline V gives CDR1 SEHNR, CDR2 FQNEAQ (reference sequence). The CDR3: CASSLDGSRYEQYF. The DNA of the CDR3 is TGTGCCAGCAGCTTAGACGGGAGCAGGTACGAGCAGTACTTC.

The chain has TRBV7-6 and TRBJ2-1; perhaps TRBD1 as D (6 bases). The CDR3 length is 15 residues. Trimming removed 4 bases from V and 7 bases from J, with 17 bases in between. The germline gives CDR1 SGHVS, CDR2 FNYEAQ. This CDR3 is CASSSDRGTGNEQFF. The CDR3 coding sequence is TGTGCCAGCAGCTCCGACCGGGGAACAGGGAATGAGCAGTTCTTC. The full variable domain, with the rest looked up from reference TRBV7-6 and TRBJ2-1, is GAGVSQSPRYKVTKRGQDVALRCDPISGHVSLYWYRQALGQGPEFLTYFNYEAQQDKSGLPNDRFSAERPEGSISTLTIQRTEQRDSAMYRCASSSDRGTGNEQFFGPGTRLTVL.

This chain joins TRBV6-2 or TRBV6-3 and TRBJ2-1; 14 positions match TRBD2. The CDR3 contains 15 residues. V gave up 3 bases and J gave up 9 bases; unmatched junction bases: 4. In germline, CDR1 is MNHEY, CDR2 SVGEGT. Here the CDR3 reads CASSYRLAGGGEQFF. In DNA form, the CDR3 reads TGTGCCAGCAGTTATCGACTAGCGGGGGGGGGTGAGCAGTTCTTC.

This rearrangement joins TRBV3-1 (or the pseudogene TRBV3-2) to TRBJ1-5; 9 bases map to TRBD1. The CDR3 sequence is 14 residues long. Germline V gene data show CDR1 as LGHDT and CDR2 as YNNKEL (reference sequence). V shed 4 bases and J 4 bases; nucleotides not matched to a gene: 2. CDR3 loop: CASSPTGGNQPQHF. DNA for the CDR3: TGTGCCAGCAGCCCGACAGGGGGGAATCAGCCCCAGCATTTT.